The 30 T cell receptor beta chains reported below all come from one sample, sequenced in a study of cytomegalovirus exposure and HLA in healthy donors. The PCR ran on 60 Vbeta and 13 Jbeta primers. Assay used: immunoSEQ multiplex PCR; TCRdb lists only in-frame clones, some missing. Counted here are over 100,000 clones, about 70% occurring once; the ten biggest clones make up around 2.1%. Sequencing was performed on PBMCs. All receptors derive from a woman between 35 and 50 years old in good health and CMV-seropositive.

This clone was observed a few times. J is TRBJ1-3 and V is TRBV18; D not resolved. There are 13 residues in the CDR3. Trimming left V 6 bases short and J 0 bases short, with 6 bases between. CDR1 KGHSH and CDR2 LQKENI come from the germline V gene. The CDR3 spells CASSHSSGNTIYF. CDR3 nucleotide sequence: TGTGCCAGCTCGCACAGCTCTGGAAACACCATATATTTT.

The genes are TRBV6-1 and TRBJ1-1; 10 bases are a match to TRBD1. V lost 4 bases and J lost 1; bases outside the gene matches: 6. Germline-derived CDR1 and CDR2 are MNHNS and SASEGT. This CDR3 spans 16 amino acids. CDR3 sequence reads: CASSVNRDRGNTEAFF. In DNA form, the CDR3 reads TGTGCCAGCAGTGTAAACCGGGACAGGGGGAACACTGAAGCTTTCTTT.

This clone was counted only a few times. CDR3 region: CASSLISGTGELFF. The CDR3 bases are TGTGCCAGCAGTTTAATTTCGGGGACCGGGGAGCTGTTTTTT. The V and J genes are TRBV28 and TRBJ2-2; TRBD2 is a possible D gene (5 bases). V lost 2 bases and J lost 5, with 9 bases in between. This CDR3 is built from 14 residues. CDR1 is MDHEN, CDR2 SYDVKM, per germline.

CDR3 nucleotide sequence: TGTGCCAGCAGCCCTACTAACACCGGGGAGCTGTTTTTT. Translation gives CASSPTNTGELFF. The chain combines TRBV7-3 with TRBJ2-2; D remains ambiguous. Trimming shortened V by 5 bases and J by 2 bases, and 6 bases separated the two germline ends. Germline assignment: CDR1 SGHTA and CDR2 FQGTGA. This CDR3 comprises 13 residues.

The chain is built from TRBV27 and TRBJ2-7, with 11 bases matching TRBD2. CDR3 size: 15 residues. Germline V lookup: CDR1 MNHEY, CDR2 SMNVEV (reference sequence). V was pared by 6 bases and J by 3 bases, with 7 bases of the junction left unmatched. CDR3 residues: CASRLTGTSGYEQYF. The CDR3 DNA is TGTGCCAGCAGGCTAACCGGGACTAGCGGCTACGAGCAGTACTTC.

This clone was seen only once. The chain links TRBV7-8 to TRBJ2-5, with D uncertain. Germline V lookup: CDR1 SGHVS, CDR2 FQNEAQ. The V end lost 5 bases, the J end lost 4 bases, and 14 bases lay between the germline ends. The CDR3 has 14 amino acids. The CDR3 DNA follows: TGTGCCAGCAGCCGCTTCCCTGCCGGAGAGACCCAGTACTTC. Its translation is CASSRFPAGETQYF.

This rearrangement joins TRBV5-1 to TRBJ2-1; TRBD2 agrees at 9 bases. Germline V gene data show CDR1 as SGHRS and CDR2 as YFSETQ. This CDR3 has 16 amino acids. V lost 1 base, J lost 1 base, and 3 bases stayed unmatched. CDR3 region: CASSLTAGGSYNEQFF. Written as DNA, the CDR3 is TGCGCCAGCAGCTTGACAGCGGGAGGTTCCTACAATGAGCAGTTCTTC.

The V gene is TRBV14, the J gene TRBJ1-2, with TRBD1 identical over 10 bases. The V and J ends lost 4 bases and 3 bases, in that order; junction bases with no gene match: 8. The germline V gene has CDR1 SGHDN and CDR2 FVKESK. The CDR3 is 16 residues long. In DNA form, the CDR3 reads TGTGCCAGCAGCCGAACCGGGACAGGGGCCTACTATGGCTACACCTTC. Its protein is CASSRTGTGAYYGYTF. Complete variable domain (other parts from reference TRBV14 and TRBJ1-2): EAGVTQFPSHSVIEKGQTVTLRCDPISGHDNLYWYRRVMGKEIKFLLHFVKESKQDESGMPNNRFLAERTGGTYSTLKVQPAELEDSGVYFCASSRTGTGAYYGYTFGSGTRLTVV.

The gene calls are TRBV9 and TRBJ2-5, with D perhaps matching TRBD1 (6 bases). The J call may be in error: the DNA end matches TRBJ2-7 better. CDR3 length equals 14 residues. Germline CDR1 SGDLS, CDR2 YYNGEE. The CDR3 coding sequence is TGTGCCAGCAGCGTATACAGGGAGACCTACGAGCAGTACTTC. Protein sequence: CASSVYRETYEQYF.

This clone has just one count. V gene TRBV29-1 combines with J gene TRBJ2-7; the D is unclear. Germline V gene lookup returns CDR1 SQVTM and CDR2 ANQGSEA. The length of the CDR3 is 15 residues. Trimming removed 4 bases from V and 0 bases from J, with 16 bases in between. The CDR3 DNA reads as TGCAGCGTTGTTTTCGACTCCTCGAGCTCCTACGAGCAGTACTTC. It specifies CSVVFDSSSSYEQYF.

Comment on this clone: This CDR3 is also generated by other DNA sequences in the sample. V usage is TRBV7-3 and J usage is TRBJ1-1, with a weak D call TRBD1 (5 bases). The CDR3 contains 13 residues. Between the trimmed V and J ends, which lost 6 bases and 1 base, there was a span of 9 bases. Germline loops: CDR1 SGHTA, CDR2 FQGTGA. CDR3 sequence: CASSLDRNTEAFF. The CDR3 coding sequence is TGTGCCAGCAGTTTAGACAGGAACACTGAAGCTTTCTTT.

The rearrangement links TRBV28 to TRBJ1-2, with TRBD1 as a possible D gene (6 bases). The V end lost 8 bases, the J end lost 6 bases, and 16 bases lay between the germline ends. Per the germline V gene, CDR1 is MDHEN and CDR2 is SYDVKM. The CDR3 has 13 amino acids. CDR3 sequence reads: CASSETGLDGYTF. DNA of the CDR3: TGTGCCAGCTCTGAGACAGGATTGGATGGCTACACCTTC.

In its sample, this clone was seen a few times. The V gene is TRBV5-5, the J gene TRBJ2-7, with TRBD1 identical over 7 bases. Germline V gene lookup returns CDR1 SGHKS and CDR2 YYEKEE (reference sequence). This CDR3 is 13 amino acids long. The J segment lost 3 bases and the V segment lost 4 bases, leaving 4 bases of the junction unmatched. The CDR3 loop is CASSVQGNYEQYF. The CDR3, as DNA: TGTGCCAGCAGCGTACAGGGGAACTACGAGCAGTACTTC.

This clone is medium-sized by share. This chain connects TRBV6-1 to TRBJ1-1; no definite D call. Trimming shortened V by 2 bases and J by 3 bases, and 13 bases separated the two germline ends. Germline CDR1 is MNHNS and CDR2 is SASEGT. The CDR3 has 15 residues. The CDR3 region has the DNA TGTGCCAGCAGTGAAACTCTTCGACAAGACACTGAAGCTTTCTTT. Its translation: CASSETLRQDTEAFF.

The chain's CDR3 is CASGRSGDNSPLHF. In nucleotides, the CDR3 is TGTGCCAGCGGACGTTCGGGGGATAATTCACCCCTCCACTTT. This sequence joins TRBV9 and TRBJ1-6, with a tentative D call TRBD1 (5 bases). The germline V gene has CDR1 SGDLS and CDR2 YYNGEE. V dropped 7 bases and J dropped 5 bases, with 13 bases sitting between them. This CDR3 comprises 14 residues.

V is TRBV11-2 and J is TRBJ1-3; D remains unclear. The germline V and J ends were trimmed by 5 bases and 0 bases, with 20 bases remaining between them. The CDR3 consists of 18 residues. CDR1 is SGHAT, CDR2 FQNNGV, per germline. CDR3 DNA: TGTGCCAGCAGCCAACAACCCCCCGGGGTAAGCTCTGGAAACACCATATATTTT. As protein: CASSQQPPGVSSGNTIYF.

The rearrangement links TRBV5-1 to TRBJ1-5; 11 positions agree with TRBD1. The ends lost 4 bases at V and 6 bases at J; junction bases unmatched: 6. CDR3 length: 15 residues. Germline V gene sequence: CDR1 SGHRS, CDR2 YFSETQ. The CDR3, as DNA: TGCGCCAGCAGCCCAGGACAGGGGGCTGTTCAGCCCCAGCATTTT. It translates to CASSPGQGAVQPQHF.

This clone was seen more than once but under ten times. This sequence joins TRBV6-5 and TRBJ2-7, with D hard to call. The CDR3 consists of 14 residues. Germline V gene sequence: CDR1 MNHEY, CDR2 SVGAGI. Deletions cut 1 base from V and 4 bases from J, with 11 bases between. The CDR3 region has the DNA TGTGCCAGCAGTTACTACGGTCTATTTTACGAGCAGTACTTC. It codes for CASSYYGLFYEQYF.

This clone has just one count. The V and J genes are TRBV19 and TRBJ2-7; D may be TRBD1 (6 bases). Trimming left V 1 base short and J 0 bases short, with 7 bases between. The CDR3 is made up of 14 amino acids. Germline loops: CDR1 LNHDA, CDR2 SQIVND (reference sequence). The CDR3 bases are TGTGCCAGTAGTATAGTACAGGGCTCCTACGAGCAGTACTTC. Residues: CASSIVQGSYEQYF.

This clone was counted between two and nine times. V is TRBV2 and J is TRBJ1-5; D gene uncertain. This CDR3 has 13 amino acids. Deletions cut 4 bases from V and 4 bases from J, with 8 bases between. Germline values: CDR1 SNHLY, CDR2 FYNNEI. CDR3 amino acids: CASSGQVNQPQHF. CDR3 sequence (DNA): TGTGCCAGCAGTGGTCAGGTGAATCAGCCCCAGCATTTT.

The chain recombines TRBV6-1 with TRBJ2-5; no reliable D call. Per the germline V gene, CDR1 is MNHNS and CDR2 is SASEGT. The V gene lost 7 bases and the J gene lost 3 bases, with 12 bases spanning the gap. CDR3 length: 13 residues. CDR3 loop: CASIATVKETQYF. In DNA form, the CDR3 reads TGTGCCAGCATTGCTACAGTAAAAGAGACCCAGTACTTC.

The V gene is TRBV25-1, the J gene TRBJ2-7, with 12 bases that match TRBD2. The trim removed 8 bases at V and 1 base at J, leaving 12 bases unmatched. Germline V gene sequence: CDR1 MGHDK, CDR2 SYGVNS. The CDR3 extends over 17 amino acids. The CDR3 spells CASAPGTSGRRSYEQYF. CDR3 nucleotides: TGTGCCAGCGCTCCCGGGACTAGCGGGCGAAGGTCCTACGAGCAGTACTTC.

This clone was detected only once. The rearrangement links TRBV7-2 to TRBJ1-4; TRBD1 agrees at 7 bases. J gave up 7 bases and V 4 bases, and 9 bases lay outside the gene matches. The CDR3 length is 15 residues. Germline V gene sequence: CDR1 SGHTA, CDR2 FQGNSA. The CDR3 DNA reads as TGTGCCAGCAGCTCTTACAGGGGCGGTGGTGAAAAACTGTTTTTT. It is translated as CASSSYRGGGEKLFF.

This rearrangement joins TRBV14 to TRBJ1-1; D gene ambiguous. The germline V gene encodes CDR1 SGHDN and CDR2 FVKESK. There are 14 residues in the CDR3. Trimming cost V 4 bases and J 11 bases, with 20 bases left between them. The CDR3 loop is CASSPRGVARRAFF. The CDR3 DNA reads TGTGCCAGCAGCCCAAGAGGAGTGGCCCGAAGGGCTTTCTTT.

The V and J genes are TRBV28 and TRBJ2-7, with D maybe TRBD1 (6 bases). V was shortened by 5 bases and J by 3 bases, with 14 bases between the two germline ends. This CDR3 contains 14 residues. The germline gives CDR1 MDHEN, CDR2 SYDVKM. DNA for the CDR3: TGTGCCAGCAGTGAACCTCTAGGGGGCTACGAGCAGTACTTC. Its protein product is CASSEPLGGYEQYF.

The chain uses TRBV5-1 and TRBJ1-1; TRBD1 aligns across 9 bases. Trimming cost V 6 bases and J 3 bases; bases outside gene matches: 9. The CDR3 totals 15 residues. From germline, CDR1 is SGHRS and CDR2 YFSETQ. The CDR3 loop reads CASTLLTGGDTEAFF. CDR3 nucleotide sequence: TGCGCCAGCACCCTGTTGACAGGGGGTGACACTGAAGCTTTCTTT.

A few counts support this clone. This chain connects TRBV2 to TRBJ2-1, with 8 bases that match TRBD2. This CDR3 is built from 15 residues. Trimming cost V 4 bases and J 2 bases; bases outside gene matches: 4. Germline-derived CDR1 and CDR2 are SNHLY and FYNNEI. The CDR3 DNA reads as TGTGCCAGCAGTGGGTCGGGACTAGCCTACAATGAGCAGTTCTTC. Translated, it gives CASSGSGLAYNEQFF.

The chain carries TRBV18 and TRBJ2-7; 8 positions agree with TRBD1. CDR1 and CDR2 from the germline V gene are KGHSH and LQKENI. CDR3 size: 14 residues. V lost 3 bases and J lost 4; bases outside the gene matches: 5. Here the CDR3 DNA reads TGTGCCAGCTCACCTACAACAGGGGGGTACGAGCAGTACTTC. This gives the protein CASSPTTGGYEQYF.

The J gene is TRBJ1-1, the V gene TRBV7-8, with 8 bases lining up with TRBD1. This CDR3 is 15 amino acids long. The ends lost 3 bases at V and 0 bases at J; junction bases unmatched: 3. Germline assignment: CDR1 SGHVS and CDR2 FQNEAQ. The CDR3 sequence: CASSFWTGLNTEAFF. The CDR3 DNA reads as TGTGCCAGCAGCTTCTGGACAGGGCTGAACACTGAAGCTTTCTTT.

The V call is TRBV9, the J call TRBJ2-1, with TRBD2 identical over 12 bases. Trimming at V came to 2 bases and at J to 6 bases, leaving 3 bases not matched to a gene. This CDR3 contains 15 residues. CDR1 and CDR2 from the germline V gene are SGDLS and YYNGEE. In nucleotides, the CDR3 is TGTGCCAGCAGCGTGAGGACTAGCGGGATCAATGAGCAGTTCTTC. Its translation is CASSVRTSGINEQFF.